The clone carrying this TCR beta chain was seen just once. The data are from a study of CD8+ T cells in alopecia areata. RNA was extracted and reverse transcribed into cDNA as the sequencing template. TCRdb's table, derived via immunoSEQ multiplex PCR, lists solely in-frame clones and lacks some. The sample has 20,000 to 30,000 clones; around 50% are singletons. Peripheral blood samples and lesional scalp punch biopsies were obtained from alopecia areata patients. The germline V and J ends were trimmed by 2 bases and 0 bases, with 11 bases remaining between them. The CDR3 has 15 amino acids. Germline CDR1 SGHTA, CDR2 FQGNSA.

Sequencing was performed on NKG2D-high CD8+ T cells sorted from blood. This sequence joins TRBV7-2 and TRBJ2-7; D is possibly TRBD1 (6 bases). The sequence was collected from a human donor with alopecia areata. CDR3 region: CASSLRDINSYEQYF. In DNA form, the CDR3 reads TGTGCCAGCAGCTTAAGGGACATTAACTCCTACGAGCAGTACTTC.